Below are 30 T cell receptor beta chains sequenced from a single sample in a study of CD8+CD57+ T cells in acquired aplastic anemia. The TCR beta profiling, which covered VDJ combination and CDR3 sequence, was carried out using genomic DNA as the template. TCRdb re-derived calls from the reads in MiXCR, one entry per CDR3 protein. Of around 150,000 distinct CDR3 sequences detected, 45% to 55% appear once; the ten largest clones hold approximately 2.9%. Patients picked for sequencing had shown CD8+CD57+ cell expansion detected by flow cytometry. The material sequenced was sorted CD4+, CD8+, or CD8+CD57+ T cells (not recorded which) from PBMCs. These receptor sequences come from a human donor with aplastic anemia.

The rearrangement joins TRBV29-1 to TRBJ1-1; no definite D call. Germline V gives CDR1 SQVTM, CDR2 ANQGSEA. This CDR3 has 10 residues. The V and J ends lost 7 bases and 5 bases respectively, with 8 bases between them. The CDR3 is CSAIVTEAFF. CDR3 DNA sequence: TGCAGCGCCATAGTAACTGAAGCTTTCTTT.

This rearrangement joins TRBV20-1 to TRBJ2-1, with 13 bases matching TRBD2. Germline CDR1 and CDR2: DFQATT and SNEGSKA (reference sequence). This CDR3 is 15 amino acids long. The V segment lost 7 bases and the J segment 7 bases; nucleotides outside the gene matches: 10. For the CDR3, the DNA is TGCAGTGTCCCGGGACTAGCGGGGAGGGGGAATGAGCAGTTCTTC. The encoded protein is CSVPGLAGRGNEQFF.

This clonotype is labeled medium-sized. The chain links TRBV10-3 to TRBJ2-3; 10 bases are a match to TRBD2. The V and J ends lost 8 bases and 4 bases, in that order; junction bases with no gene match: 12. The CDR3 is 16 residues long. The germline V gene encodes CDR1 ENHRY and CDR2 SYGVKD. The CDR3 sequence: CAIAPAGGPYPDTQYF. Here the CDR3 DNA reads TGTGCCATCGCCCCAGCGGGAGGGCCTTACCCAGATACGCAGTATTTT.

The chain uses TRBV10-3 and TRBJ2-3; 7 nucleotides match TRBD1. Germline assignment: CDR1 ENHRY and CDR2 SYGVKD. The CDR3 is 13 amino acids. J gave up 6 bases and V 10 bases, and 10 bases lay outside the gene matches. CDR3 DNA: TGTGCCACAACCACAGGGGATGGGGATACGCAGTATTTT. Translated, it gives CATTTGDGDTQYF.

This clonotype occurred a few times. This may stem from a read error, because a much larger clone lies one nucleotide away. The rearrangement uses TRBV12-3 or TRBV12-4 and TRBJ1-1; maybe TRBD1 (5 bases). CDR3 length: 13 residues. The CDR3 sequence is CASKRDGITGAFF. CDR3 DNA sequence: TGTGCCAGCAAGAGGGACGGGATCACTGGAGCTTTCTTT.

Many counts were recorded for this clonotype. The rearrangement joins TRBV25-1 to TRBJ1-2, with TRBD1 as a possible D gene (5 bases). V dropped 6 bases and J dropped 13 bases, with 24 bases sitting between them. The CDR3 sequence is 14 residues long. Germline CDR1 and CDR2: MGHDK and SYGVNS. Here the CDR3 reads CASSPLGVLGSSTF. In DNA form, the CDR3 reads TGTGCCAGCAGCCCCTTGGGGGTGTTGGGTTCGTCCACCTTC.

The genes are TRBV4-3 and TRBJ2-7; 11 bases line up with TRBD2. Looked up from germline, CDR1 is LGHNA and CDR2 is YSLEER. V was pared by 0 bases and J by 9 bases, with 13 bases of the junction left unmatched. There are 17 residues in the CDR3. The CDR3 sequence: CASSQDQGTSGAVGQYF. CDR3 in DNA: TGCGCCAGCAGCCAAGATCAGGGGACTAGCGGTGCCGTTGGGCAGTACTTC.

Notes on this clonotype: A single base separates this from a much larger clone, so it may be a read error. J is TRBJ2-3 and V is TRBV10-1; weak D call: TRBD2 (5 bases). CDR1 and CDR2 (germline): WNHNN, SYGVQD (reference sequence). This CDR3 is 15 amino acids long. The V and J ends lost 6 bases and 1 base respectively, with 14 bases between them. The CDR3 nucleotides are TGCGCCAGCAGCCTTCAGGAGAGGGGCACAGATACGCAGTATTTT. Its protein product is CASSLQERGTDTQYF.

This chain joins TRBV4-1 and TRBJ1-1; no firm D call. Germline loops: CDR1 MGHRA, CDR2 YSYEKL. V dropped 4 bases and J dropped 0 bases, with 6 bases sitting between them. The CDR3 sequence is 13 residues long. CDR3 DNA sequence: TGCGCCAGCAGCCGAGAGGTGAACACTGAAGCTTTCTTT. This encodes CASSREVNTEAFF.

In DNA form, the CDR3 reads TGCGCCACCGCCAAACAAGGGGGTCAAGAGACCCAGTACTTC. This translates into CATAKQGGQETQYF. The chain couples TRBV10-2 to TRBJ2-5, with a possible D match to TRBD1 (6 bases). The germline V and J ends were trimmed by 10 bases and 2 bases, with 17 bases remaining between them. The CDR3 has 14 amino acids. The germline V gene encodes CDR1 WSHSY and CDR2 SAAADI.

The genes are TRBV15 and TRBJ2-3, with D perhaps TRBD1 or TRBD2 (6 bases each). The CDR3 length is 16 residues. V was trimmed by 1 base and J by 0 bases, leaving 11 bases between them. CDR1 is LNHNV and CDR2 is YYDKDF in the germline V gene (reference sequence). DNA of the CDR3: TGTGCCACCAGCAGAGGTAGGGGGACTAGCACAGATACGCAGTATTTT. Its translation is CATSRGRGTSTDTQYF.

In its sample, this clonotype was seen many times. The chain carries TRBV2 and TRBJ1-2; D is ambiguous. Looked up from germline, CDR1 is SNHLY and CDR2 is FYNNEI. Trimming took 3 bases from V and 5 from J, leaving 7 bases between them. The CDR3 runs to 12 residues. In nucleotides, the CDR3 is TGTGCCAGCAGTGATACGGGGTATGGCTACACCTTC. It specifies CASSDTGYGYTF.

This chain connects TRBV20-1 to TRBJ2-1; D is possibly TRBD2 (6 bases). Germline V CDR1 and CDR2: DFQATT, SNEGSKA (reference sequence). Trimming pared 6 bases from V and 0 bases from J, leaving 21 bases between. The CDR3 loop spans 17 amino acids. The CDR3 nucleotides are TGCAGTGCGCCCGACTTCAGGACTATTAGCTCCTACAATGAGCAGTTCTTC. It is translated as CSAPDFRTISSYNEQFF.

This clonotype was observed a handful of times. This may be a read error, as it is one base from a much larger clone. The gene calls are TRBV5-1 and TRBJ2-1; the match to TRBD2 covers 8 bases. The CDR3 runs to 15 residues. In germline, CDR1 is SGHRS, CDR2 YFSETQ. The CDR3 spells CAGSLAGGLEGEQFF. CDR3 coding DNA: TGCGCCGGCAGCTTGGCGGGGGGACTAGAGGGAGAGCAGTTCTTC. Together with reference TRBV5-1 and TRBJ2-1, the CDR3 gives the full variable domain: KAGVTQTPRYLIKTRGQQVTLSCSPISGHRSVSWYQQTPGQGLQFLFEYFSETQRNKGNFPGRFSGRQFSNSRSEMNVSTLELGDSALYLCAGSLAGGLEGEQFFGPGTRLTVL.

This chain uses TRBV2 with TRBJ2-7, with a weak D call TRBD1 (5 bases). V was clipped by 6 bases and J by 0 bases, with 12 bases between them. The CDR3 consists of 14 residues. Per germline, CDR1 SNHLY and CDR2 FYNNEI. CDR3: CASSTGSRSYEQYF. The CDR3 DNA sequence: TGTGCCAGCAGCACAGGATCCCGCTCCTACGAGCAGTACTTC.

This rearrangement joins TRBV7-9 to TRBJ1-1, with no clear D. In germline, CDR1 is SEHNR, CDR2 FQNEAQ (reference sequence). Trimming pared 2 bases from V and 4 bases from J, leaving 14 bases between. The CDR3 is 15 residues long. CDR3 DNA: TGTGCCAGCAGCTTAAGTGCCCAACCAAGCACTGAAGCTTTCTTT. Protein sequence: CASSLSAQPSTEAFF.

This clonotype was recorded many times. This chain uses TRBV10-1 with TRBJ1-6, with 8 bases matching TRBD1. The CDR3 length is 16 residues. CDR1 and CDR2 (germline): WNHNN, SYGVQD (reference sequence). The V and J ends lost 5 bases and 4 bases, in that order; junction bases with no gene match: 7. CDR3 sequence: CASSWVTGAYNSPLHF. The CDR3 DNA follows: TGCGCCAGCAGTTGGGTGACAGGGGCTTATAATTCACCCCTCCACTTT.

The chain combines TRBV20-1 with TRBJ2-5; D tentatively fits TRBD1 or TRBD2 (5 bases each). This CDR3 has 15 amino acids. CDR1 DFQATT and CDR2 SNEGSKA come from the germline V gene (reference sequence). Trimming stripped 0 bases from V and 1 base from J, with 12 bases between. CDR3 region: CSARDLRDPQETQYF. DNA for the CDR3: TGCAGTGCTAGAGATTTGAGGGACCCCCAAGAGACCCAGTACTTC.

This clonotype was observed a handful of times. This could be a read error, since a much larger clone is one nucleotide away. The chain employs TRBV7-8 and TRBJ1-2; D uncertain. Germline V gene data show CDR1 as SGHVS and CDR2 as FQNEAQ. The CDR3 has 14 residues. DNA for the CDR3: TGTGGCAGCAGCTTAGATGGGAGGGATCGAGGCTACACCTTC. Translation: CGSSLDGRDRGYTF.

This clonotype was recorded at least ten times. The chain couples TRBV7-9 to TRBJ2-7; 13 bases align to TRBD2. Per germline, CDR1 SEHNR and CDR2 FQNEAQ (reference sequence). CDR3 length: 18 amino acids. Trimming removed 5 bases from V and 2 bases from J; junction bases left unmatched: 12. The CDR3 bases are TGTGCCAGCAGCAAGCCGGGACTAGCGGGAACAAGTGCCTACGAGCAGTACTTC. Its translation is CASSKPGLAGTSAYEQYF. The full variable domain, its missing parts supplied by reference TRBV7-9 and TRBJ2-7, is DTGVSQNPRHKITKRGQNVTFRCDPISEHNRLYWYRQTLGQGPEFLTYFQNEAQLEKSRLLSDRFSAERPKGSFSTLEIQRTEQGDSAMYLCASSKPGLAGTSAYEQYFGPGTRLTVT.

The chain employs TRBV10-3 and TRBJ2-1, with D possibly matching TRBD2 (5 bases). This CDR3 has 13 residues. CDR1 and CDR2 (germline): ENHRY, SYGVKD. V lost 0 bases to trimming and J lost 12 bases, with 12 bases between them. CDR3 nucleotides: TGTGCCATCAGTGAGTCTGCGGGTCTATTGCAGTTCTTC. Translated, it gives CAISESAGLLQFF.

In its sample, this clonotype is medium-sized. In nucleotides, the CDR3 is TGCAGTGCTCAGGGACAGGGCCACGAGCAGTACTTC. Residues: CSAQGQGHEQYF. This chain uses TRBV20-1 with TRBJ2-7; 9 positions match TRBD1. Germline CDR1 DFQATT, CDR2 SNEGSKA (reference sequence). V was pared by 5 bases and J by 5 bases, with 4 bases of the junction left unmatched. The CDR3 extends over 12 amino acids.

A word on this clonotype: A clone one base away is much larger, so this may be a read error. This chain joins TRBV19 and TRBJ2-7, with TRBD2 as a possible D gene (7 bases). Trimming cost V 9 bases and J 7 bases, with 19 bases left between them. The V gene's germline CDR1 is LNHDA and CDR2 SQIVND (reference sequence). The CDR3 length is 13 residues. The CDR3, as DNA: TGTGCCAGCAGGGGACGGGGGGTGGGTGAGCAGTACTTC. This gives the protein CASRGRGVGEQYF.

The V and J genes are TRBV24-1 and TRBJ1-2, with 8 bases matching TRBD1. The germline CDR1 and CDR2 sequences are KGHDR and SFDVKD. CDR3 size: 17 residues. V shed 3 bases, J shed 6 bases, and the junction held 14 bases outside the gene matches. CDR3: CATSDGRRTGWGDGYTF. The CDR3 nucleotides are TGTGCCACCAGTGATGGGCGACGGACAGGGTGGGGAGATGGCTACACCTTC.

In nucleotides, the CDR3 is TGCAGCGTTGGGCAGAACTCCAGGGGCGCTGAAGCTTTCTTT. Translated: CSVGQNSRGAEAFF. This sequence joins TRBV29-1 and TRBJ1-1; the D gene is possibly TRBD1 (6 bases). The ends were cut back, 4 bases at V and 6 bases at J, with 18 bases in the middle. The CDR3 has 14 amino acids. Germline CDR1 SQVTM, CDR2 ANQGSEA.

This clonotype has a count of ten or more. The rearrangement joins TRBV12-3 or TRBV12-4 to TRBJ1-1, with unresolved D. The CDR3 extends over 10 amino acids. The V gene lost 6 bases and the J gene lost 3 bases, with 2 bases spanning the gap. This CDR3 reads CASRDTEAFF. DNA of the CDR3: TGTGCCAGCAGAGACACTGAAGCTTTCTTT.

The gene calls are TRBV19 and TRBJ1-6, with D possibly being TRBD1 (5 bases). Germline V gene lookup returns CDR1 LNHDA and CDR2 SQIVND (reference sequence). Between the trimmed V and J ends, which lost 4 bases and 5 bases, there was a span of 12 bases. The CDR3 spans 15 residues. This CDR3 reads CASSRGLGNNSPLHF. CDR3 DNA sequence: TGTGCCAGTAGTAGGGGGTTGGGTAATAATTCACCCCTCCACTTT. Full variable domain (remainder filled in from reference TRBV19 and TRBJ1-6): DGGITQSPKYLFRKEGQNVTLSCEQNLNHDAMYWYRQDPGQGLRLIYYSQIVNDFQKGDIAEGYSVSREKKESFPLTVTSAQKNPTAFYLCASSRGLGNNSPLHFGNGTRLTVT.

The chain combines TRBV11-1 with TRBJ2-1; 10 positions agree with TRBD2. The trim removed 4 bases at V and 2 bases at J, leaving 8 bases unmatched. Germline V gives CDR1 SGHAT, CDR2 FQDESV (reference sequence). The CDR3 loop spans 17 amino acids. The CDR3 nucleotides are TGTGCCAGCAGCTCGAGGGTTAGCGGGAGGACCTACAATGAGCAGTTCTTC. Protein: CASSSRVSGRTYNEQFF.

This chain joins TRBV20-1 and TRBJ2-7; TRBD2 aligns across 10 bases. Germline V CDR1 and CDR2: DFQATT, SNEGSKA (reference sequence). The CDR3 covers 15 residues. The V gene end was trimmed by 2 bases and the J gene end by 2 bases; junction bases not matched to a gene: 6. The CDR3: CSARQREGPPYEQYF. CDR3 in DNA: TGCAGTGCTAGACAGCGGGAGGGCCCTCCCTACGAGCAGTACTTC.

The chain employs TRBV5-1 and TRBJ1-6, with a possible D match to TRBD1 (5 bases). Germline V lookup: CDR1 SGHRS, CDR2 YFSETQ. The CDR3 runs 14 residues. V lost 3 bases and J lost 13, with 17 bases in between. Here the CDR3 reads CASSSQDMMGPLHF. CDR3 DNA sequence: TGCGCCAGCAGCTCTCAGGACATGATGGGGCCCCTCCACTTT.